The 25 T cell receptor beta chains below come from one sample, sequenced in a study of spatial heterogeneity in lung cancer. Regarding time point: sample taken at primary tumor resection. TCRdb redid the calling of the 5' RACE reads with MiXCR, one entry per CDR3 protein. The sample holds approximately 10,000 distinct CDR3 sequences, around 5.2% seen once. These receptors have no identified antigens. Study-level findings and limits: One measure, the expanded intratumoral alpha and beta TCR count, tracked tumor mutation counts.

Sequencing was performed on lung tumor tissue, taken at surgery. The receptors derive from a male donor with early-stage non-small cell lung cancer.

As regards this clonotype: This beta chain lies outside the target of a library built for alpha chains; its clone size means little. The chain combines TRBV11-2 with TRBJ2-3; either TRBD1 or TRBD2 may fit D (5 bases each). The CDR3 length is 16 residues. Germline V gene sequence: CDR1 SGHAT, CDR2 FQNNGV. V lost 2 bases and J 6 bases, leaving 18 bases between the germline ends. DNA of the CDR3: TGTGCCAGCAGCTTAAATCCGGGGCCCTCCCCCGATACGCAGTATTTT. Its translation: CASSLNPGPSPDTQYF.

The table lists this clonotype with many counts. As an off-target read in a library built for alpha chains, this beta chain has a frequency of little significance. V is TRBV2 and J is TRBJ1-5, with D maybe TRBD1 (6 bases). Germline CDR1 reads SNHLY; CDR2 reads FYNNEI. CDR3 length: 15 residues. The V and J ends lost 4 bases and 3 bases respectively, with 13 bases between them. The CDR3 protein is CASSAPGALNQPQHF. The CDR3 DNA is TGTGCCAGCAGTGCTCCAGGGGCTCTCAATCAGCCCCAGCATTTT.

In its sample, this clonotype ranks as large (0.1 to 1%). A library prepared for alpha chains yielded this beta chain as an off-target read; its size is of little meaning. This chain connects TRBV11-1 to TRBJ1-1; 10 nucleotides match TRBD1. From germline, CDR1 is SGHAT and CDR2 FQDESV (reference sequence). J lost 7 bases, V lost 5 bases, and 4 bases had no gene match. The CDR3 has 13 amino acids. CDR3 nucleotide sequence: TGTGCCAGCAGCACGGACAGGGGGATTGAAGCTTTCTTT. Its protein is CASSTDRGIEAFF. The full variable domain, with the rest looked up from reference TRBV11-1 and TRBJ1-1, is EAEVAQSPRYKITEKSQAVAFWCDPISGHATLYWYRQILGQGPELLVQFQDESVVDDSQLPKDRFSAERLKGVDSTLKIQPAELGDSAMYLCASSTDRGIEAFFGQGTRLTVV.

This clonotype came up many times. This beta chain lies outside the target of a library built for alpha chains; its clone size means little. J is TRBJ2-2 and V is TRBV20-1; D may be TRBD2 (5 bases). CDR1 is DFQATT and CDR2 is SNEGSKA in the germline V gene (reference sequence). The CDR3 contains 15 residues. The CDR3 reads CRFAVGRENTGELFF. Here the CDR3 DNA reads TGCAGATTCGCCGTGGGTCGGGAGAACACCGGGGAGCTGTTTTTT.

This clonotype counts as medium-sized. Since it is a stray read in a library aimed at alpha chains, this beta chain has a size that is not meaningful. The J gene is TRBJ2-1, the V gene TRBV9; D tentatively reads TRBD1 or TRBD2 (6 bases each). This CDR3 region has 15 residues. Germline V gives CDR1 SGDLS, CDR2 YYNGEE. V lost 5 bases and J lost 9, with 21 bases in between. CDR3 protein: CASSYSWGAGGEQFF. The CDR3 DNA reads TGTGCCAGCAGTTATAGCTGGGGGGCAGGTGGTGAGCAGTTCTTC.

This clonotype has at least ten counts. Because the library targeted alpha chains, this beta chain is an off-target read whose size means little. The chain couples TRBV9 to TRBJ2-1, with 9 bases that match TRBD2. Per the germline V gene, CDR1 is SGDLS and CDR2 is YYNGEE. This CDR3 has 17 residues. Trimming removed 0 bases from V and 0 bases from J; junction bases left unmatched: 4. CDR3: CASSVAGGGASYNEQFF. The CDR3 coding sequence is TGTGCCAGCAGCGTAGCGGGCGGGGGGGCCTCCTACAATGAGCAGTTCTTC.

This clonotype was seen at least ten times. This beta chain represents an off-target read in a library built for alpha chains; its size is of limited meaning. The genes are TRBV6-2 or TRBV6-3 and TRBJ2-7; 12 bases agree with TRBD2. Germline V gene lookup returns CDR1 MNHEY and CDR2 SVGEGT. CDR3 length: 13 residues. V gave up 8 bases and J gave up 6 bases; unmatched junction bases: 5. The DNA for the CDR3 is TGTGCCAGCGTTCTAGCGGGAGGGACCGAGCAGTACTTC. Amino acid sequence: CASVLAGGTEQYF.

For this clonotype: With the library built for alpha chains, this beta chain is off target and its frequency is not meaningful. CDR3 bases: TGTGCCAGCAGCGTAGCCACAGCGGTGGGTGAGCAGTTCTTC. This sequence encodes CASSVATAVGEQFF. The chain has TRBV9 and TRBJ2-1, with D possibly TRBD2 on 5 matching bases. From germline, CDR1 is SGDLS and CDR2 YYNGEE. Between the trimmed V and J ends, which lost 0 bases and 9 bases, there was a span of 13 bases. The CDR3 spans 14 residues.

This clonotype was seen ten or more times. The library was designed around alpha chains, so this beta chain is a stray read whose abundance carries little weight. The chain employs TRBV5-1 and TRBJ1-1; D gene ambiguous. Germline-derived CDR1 and CDR2 are SGHRS and YFSETQ. Trimming pared 0 bases from V and 1 base from J, leaving 4 bases between. The CDR3 runs 13 residues. CDR3 protein: CASSLGPNTEAFF. In DNA, the CDR3 is TGCGCCAGCAGCTTGGGGCCGAACACTGAAGCTTTCTTT.

This clonotype was counted ten times or more. Little can be read into the size of this beta chain, an off-target read in a library designed for alpha chains. This chain connects TRBV20-1 to TRBJ2-2, with D tentatively TRBD2 (5 bases). Germline assignment: CDR1 DFQATT and CDR2 SNEGSKA (reference sequence). V shed 0 bases and J shed 6 bases, with 11 bases lying between them. The CDR3 loop spans 14 amino acids. The CDR3 nucleotides read TGCAGTGCTAGAGATTTGGGAGCTGCCGGGGAGCTGTTTTTT. Its translation is CSARDLGAAGELFF.

This clonotype was counted a few times. Little can be read into the size of this beta chain, an off-target read in a library designed for alpha chains. This chain joins TRBV30 and TRBJ1-5, with no clear D. The CDR3 loop spans 15 amino acids. V was shortened by 1 base and J by 0 bases, with 10 bases between the two germline ends. Germline CDR1 GTSNPN, CDR2 SVGIG (reference sequence). CDR3 amino acids: CAWSGGSSSNQPQHF. CDR3 sequence (DNA): TGTGCCTGGAGTGGCGGCTCCAGTAGCAATCAGCCCCAGCATTTT.

By frequency in the sample, this clonotype is medium-sized. This beta chain appears as a stray read in a library generated for alpha chains; its size is not informative. This sequence joins TRBV13 and TRBJ1-2; D is ambiguous. CDR3 length: 13 residues. Between the trimmed V and J ends, which lost 4 bases and 11 bases, there was a span of 17 bases. Germline CDR1 PRHDT, CDR2 FYEKMQ (reference sequence). CDR3 in amino acids: CASSSDMDVGYTF. The CDR3 region has the DNA TGTGCCAGCAGCTCAGACATGGACGTAGGTTACACCTTC.

This clonotype was seen at least ten times. The library was designed around alpha chains, so this beta chain is a stray read whose abundance carries little weight. The rearrangement links TRBV11-2 to TRBJ2-1, with 7 bases lining up with TRBD2. CDR3 length: 17 residues. CDR1 and CDR2 from the germline V gene are SGHAT and FQNNGV. After removal of 2 bases from V and 4 bases from J, the junction contained 11 bases not matched to a gene. CDR3 DNA sequence: TGTGCCAGCAGCTTAAGAATCAAGCGGGATGAATACAATGAGCAGTTCTTC. It encodes CASSLRIKRDEYNEQFF.

This clonotype showed up many times. Being off target in a library aimed at alpha chains, this beta chain has a size of little meaning. The chain links TRBV6-2 or TRBV6-3 to TRBJ2-1, with 7 bases aligning to TRBD1. The V gene's germline CDR1 is MNHEY and CDR2 SVGEGT. The CDR3 sequence is 20 residues long. With V trimmed by 0 bases and J by 0 bases, 14 bases remained unmatched. The CDR3 DNA sequence: TGTGCCAGCAGTTACTCGACAGGGCAGGCTTTGGTCCTCTCCTACAATGAGCAGTTCTTC. The encoded protein is CASSYSTGQALVLSYNEQFF.

A remark on this clonotype: The library was prepared for alpha chains; this beta chain is a stray read, so its frequency means little. V gene TRBV18 combines with J gene TRBJ2-5; D is possibly TRBD2 (5 bases). This CDR3 region has 13 residues. CDR1 is KGHSH, CDR2 LQKENI, per germline. V dropped 3 bases and J dropped 5 bases, with 10 bases sitting between them. CDR3 DNA sequence: TGTGCCAGCTCACCGGACTCCCTGGAGACCCAGTACTTC. It encodes CASSPDSLETQYF.

This clonotype occurred many times. The library was designed around alpha chains, so this beta chain is a stray read whose abundance carries little weight. The rearrangement joins TRBV3-2 to TRBJ2-1; TRBD1 is the table's D call and was not checked against the DNA. TRBV3-2 is a known pseudogene. CDR3 length equals 18 residues. CDR3 bases: TGTGCCAGCAGCCAAAGGAACTCCGGGACAGGGGACTACAATGAGCAGTTCTTC. Translation gives CASSQRNSGTGDYNEQFF.

About this clonotype: This beta chain is a stray sequence in a library constructed for alpha chains; its clone size is not meaningful. This sequence joins TRBV20-1 and TRBJ2-7, with 8 bases fitting TRBD1. V lost 5 bases and J lost 1; bases outside the gene matches: 7. In germline, CDR1 is DFQATT, CDR2 SNEGSKA (reference sequence). This CDR3 spans 14 amino acids. CDR3 nucleotide sequence: TGCAGTGCTCTGGACAGGGCCACTTCCTACGAGCAGTACTTC. This sequence encodes CSALDRATSYEQYF.

At least ten counts were recorded for this clonotype. A library prepared for alpha chains yielded this beta chain as an off-target read; its size is of little meaning. This rearrangement joins TRBV12-3 or TRBV12-4 to TRBJ2-7; the match to TRBD1 covers 8 bases. The CDR3 contains 18 residues. V was clipped by 5 bases and J by 3 bases; unmatched bases: 18. CDR3 bases: TGTGCCAGCAGTGGGACAGGAAACCCAAACTTCTCATTCTACGAGCAGTACTTC. Protein sequence: CASSGTGNPNFSFYEQYF.

In the case of this clonotype: This beta chain is a stray sequence in a library constructed for alpha chains; its clone size is not meaningful. The CDR3 sequence is CASSLADSYEQYF. CDR3 in DNA: TGCGCCAGCAGCCTCGCAGACTCCTACGAGCAGTACTTC. The chain carries TRBV4-1 and TRBJ2-7; D is ambiguous. The germline V and J ends were trimmed by 4 bases and 0 bases, with 7 bases remaining between them. Germline V lookup: CDR1 MGHRA, CDR2 YSYEKL. This CDR3 comprises 13 residues.

This clonotype was counted many times. This beta chain is off target for a library built for alpha chains, so its abundance means little. V gene TRBV27 combines with J gene TRBJ2-1; 13 bases map to TRBD2. V was pared by 4 bases and J by 7 bases, with 4 bases of the junction left unmatched. Per the germline V gene, CDR1 is MNHEY and CDR2 is SMNVEV (reference sequence). This CDR3 is built from 15 residues. CDR3 nucleotides: TGTGCCAGCAGTTCACTAGCGGGAGGGAAAAATGAGCAGTTCTTC. This translates into CASSSLAGGKNEQFF.

Judged by abundance, this clonotype is medium-sized (0.01 to 0.1%). For a library built for alpha chains, this beta chain is a stray read; little rests on its size. V gene TRBV28 combines with J gene TRBJ2-3; TRBD1 or TRBD2 may be the D gene (6 bases each). The V end was cut by 7 bases, the J end by 2 bases, with 10 bases between. Germline CDR1 and CDR2: MDHEN and SYDVKM. The CDR3 is 13 amino acids. The CDR3 region has the DNA TGTGCCAGCAAGGGGGGAACCACAGATACGCAGTATTTT. Its protein product is CASKGGTTDTQYF.

The sample holds many counts of this clonotype. The library was designed around alpha chains, so this beta chain is a stray read whose abundance carries little weight. This chain links TRBV29-1 with TRBJ1-1; D is perhaps TRBD1 (6 bases). The CDR3 runs 14 residues. The V gene lost 0 bases and the J gene lost 5 bases, with 13 bases spanning the gap. Germline lookup yields CDR1 SQVTM and CDR2 ANQGSEA. CDR3 sequence reads: CSVEEGGQGTEAFF. As DNA, the CDR3 is TGCAGCGTTGAAGAGGGGGGCCAAGGGACTGAAGCTTTCTTT.

This clonotype showed up many times. Little can be read into the size of this beta chain, an off-target read in a library designed for alpha chains. The J gene is TRBJ1-1, the V gene TRBV20-1; 8 nucleotides align to TRBD1. CDR1 DFQATT and CDR2 SNEGSKA come from the germline V gene (reference sequence). The CDR3 extends over 14 amino acids. Trimming cost V 6 bases and J 1 base; bases outside gene matches: 7. The CDR3 nucleotides are TGCAGTGCCACAGGGGGGGCGGCGAACACTGAAGCTTTCTTT. Its protein is CSATGGAANTEAFF.

This clonotype is medium-sized within its sample. Because the library targeted alpha chains, this beta chain is an off-target read whose size means little. The rearrangement uses TRBV7-9 and TRBJ2-3; 13 nucleotides agree with TRBD2. From germline, CDR1 is SEHNR and CDR2 FQNEAQ (reference sequence). The CDR3 totals 16 residues. V was pared by 4 bases and J by 9 bases, with 10 bases of the junction left unmatched. CDR3 amino acids: CASSYNYGLAGATQYF. In DNA form, the CDR3 reads TGTGCCAGCAGCTATAATTACGGACTAGCGGGGGCAACGCAGTATTTT.

There are many counts of this clonotype. A library prepared for alpha chains yielded this beta chain as an off-target read; its size is of little meaning. The genes are TRBV20-1 and TRBJ1-3; no clear D gene. This CDR3 comprises 15 residues. The ends were cut back, 0 bases at V and 3 bases at J, with 12 bases in the middle. Germline V gene data show CDR1 as DFQATT and CDR2 as SNEGSKA (reference sequence). The CDR3 bases are TGCAGTGCTAGAGATCCAGGAAAGTATGGAAACACCATATATTTT. As protein: CSARDPGKYGNTIYF.